Below, one T cell receptor (beta chain) is given with its context. No antigen is known for it. These data come from a study of blood T cells in healthy people across ages. The authors ran a second PCR of 7 to 11 cycles using a sample-barcoded 5' primer and a J-beta primer mix. TCRdb re-derived calls from the 5' RACE reads in MiXCR, one entry per CDR3 protein. The data show 1.5 million to 2 million distinct CDR3 sequences, roughly 49% seen once. The donors, all healthy, were Caucasians living in Russia, aged about 6 to 90. Between the trimmed V and J ends, which lost 2 bases and 8 bases, there was a span of 12 bases. Germline V gene data show CDR1 as DFQATT and CDR2 as SNEGSKA (reference sequence). This CDR3 is 12 amino acids long. Study-level results: While age rose, TCR beta diversity per million T cells dropped in a roughly linear way. Leaving the PBMCs unsorted stopped any conclusive comparison of naive versus antigen-experienced cells.

Sequencing was performed on blood. The receptor was isolated from a woman between 35 and 50 years old in good health. The rearrangement joins TRBV20-1 to TRBJ1-1; D might be TRBD1 (5 bases). The CDR3 loop reads CSARWGVEEAFF. Written as DNA, the CDR3 is TGCAGTGCTAGATGGGGGGTTGAGGAAGCTTTCTTT.